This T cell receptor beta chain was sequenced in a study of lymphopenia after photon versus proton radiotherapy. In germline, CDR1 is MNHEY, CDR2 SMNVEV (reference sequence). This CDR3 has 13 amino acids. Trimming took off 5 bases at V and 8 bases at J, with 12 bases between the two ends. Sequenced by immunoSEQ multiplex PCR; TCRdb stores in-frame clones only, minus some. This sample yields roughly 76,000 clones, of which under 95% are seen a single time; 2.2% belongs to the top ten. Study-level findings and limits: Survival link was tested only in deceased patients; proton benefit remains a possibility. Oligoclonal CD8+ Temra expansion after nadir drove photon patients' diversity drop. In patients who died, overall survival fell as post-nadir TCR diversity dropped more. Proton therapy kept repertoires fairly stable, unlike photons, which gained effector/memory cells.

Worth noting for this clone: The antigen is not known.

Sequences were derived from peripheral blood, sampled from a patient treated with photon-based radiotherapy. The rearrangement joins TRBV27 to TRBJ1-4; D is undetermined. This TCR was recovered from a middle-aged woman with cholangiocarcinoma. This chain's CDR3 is CASSPSPSEKLFF. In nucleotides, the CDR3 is TGTGCCAGCAGTCCCTCACCATCGGAAAAACTGTTTTTT.